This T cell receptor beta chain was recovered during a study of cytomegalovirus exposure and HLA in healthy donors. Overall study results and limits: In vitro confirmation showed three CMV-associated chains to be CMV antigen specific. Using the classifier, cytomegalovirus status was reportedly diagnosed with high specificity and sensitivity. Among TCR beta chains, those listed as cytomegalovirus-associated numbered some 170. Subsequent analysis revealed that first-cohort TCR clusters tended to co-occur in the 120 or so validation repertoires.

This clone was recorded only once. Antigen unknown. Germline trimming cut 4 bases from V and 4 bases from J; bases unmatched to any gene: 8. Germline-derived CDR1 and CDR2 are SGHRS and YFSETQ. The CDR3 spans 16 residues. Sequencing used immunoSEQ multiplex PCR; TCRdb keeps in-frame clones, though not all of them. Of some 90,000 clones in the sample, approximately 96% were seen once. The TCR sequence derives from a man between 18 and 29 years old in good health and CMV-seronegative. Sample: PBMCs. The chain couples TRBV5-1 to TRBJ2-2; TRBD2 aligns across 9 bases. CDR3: CASSGRASGATGELFF. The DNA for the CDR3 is TGCGCCAGCAGCGGAAGAGCTAGCGGGGCCACCGGGGAGCTGTTTTTT.